These T cell receptor beta chains were read from a single sample in a study of glioma-infiltrating T cells after dendritic cell vaccination. Libraries were prepared by immunoSEQ multiplex PCR; TCRdb keeps only in-frame clonotypes and omits some of them. The profile covers about 94,000 clones, with less than 90% appearing a single time and 4.5% to 5.5% taken by the ten largest. Material: blood, obtained after dendritic cell vaccination. The receptors shown here come from a human donor with glioblastoma. CDR3s leave out the opening cysteine and the closing phenylalanine or tryptophan.

J gene,V gene,CDR3 protein
TRBJ1-1,TRBV19,ASQVAGHRNTEAF
TRBJ2-2,TRBV2,ASRAGGITGELF
TRBJ2-1,TRBV7-6,ASSLVSHEQF
TRBJ2-5,TRBV30,AWSGLLAGVGETQY
TRBJ1-2,TRBV7-9,ASSLVPGGIGYGYT
TRBJ1-2,TRBV29-1,SVDARGGGYT
TRBJ2-1,TRBV2,ASSETSGGASGEQF
TRBJ1-5,TRBV9,ARGRGSQPQH
TRBJ2-1,TRBV13,ASSGRDFYNEQF
TRBJ2-2,TRBV7-7,ASSPGKGSTGELF
TRBJ2-5,TRBV19,ASSEDRGRETQY
TRBJ1-1,TRBV6-1,ASSESLDSREAF
TRBJ2-3,TRBV19,ASSWAGGGDTQY
TRBJ1-1,TRBV2,ASSKEGTANTEAF
TRBJ2-7,TRBV19,ASSDYRGAYEQY
TRBJ1-1,TRBV2,ASSEDRGRNTEAF
TRBJ2-5,TRBV4-1,ASRRDRQGETQY
TRBJ2-7,TRBV9,ASSSQGGGGDEQY
TRBJ2-1,TRBV2,ASSSTVGSYNEQF
TRBJ2-7,TRBV7-2,ASSWGLAGGFPYEQY
TRBJ1-3,TRBV9,ASSERQGNTIY
TRBJ1-2,TRBV6-6,ASSPRQDYYYGYT
TRBJ2-7,TRBV6-5,ASRVLYEQY
TRBJ1-1,TRBV11-2,ASSLDGTVYEAF
TRBJ2-7,TRBV6-1,ASDPGQGTYEQY
TRBJ1-2,TRBV7-2,ASSWGQGDSSDGYT
TRBJ1-3,TRBV18,ASSPGRSVISGNTIY
TRBJ1-6,TRBV7-8,ASSSGTTNSPLH
TRBJ1-1,TRBV11-2,ASSSATAH
TRBJ2-5,TRBV7-7,ASSQGLAGGETQY
TRBJ1-1,TRBV30,AWGIGLTNTEAF
TRBJ1-2,TRBV2,ASSSDRNYGYT
TRBJ2-2,TRBV5-1,ASSLGQGFTGELF
TRBJ2-1,TRBV6-1,ASTLAGAHNEQF
TRBJ2-6,TRBV7-9,ASPQSGANVLT
TRBJ1-5,TRBV1,TSSQELTANQPQH
TRBJ1-5,TRBV19,ASSRPGTAALQPQH